These 10 T cell receptor beta chains originate from one sample sequenced in a study of PD-1 blockade in classical Hodgkin lymphoma. Each patient experienced a relapse that followed autologous stem cell transplantation, and brentuximab vedotin exposure varied. The protocol was immunoSEQ multiplex PCR, while the TCRdb copy is restricted to in-frame clones and leaves out a portion. Of over 35,000 clones detected, over 65% appear once; the ten largest clones hold 11%. Sequenced here: peripheral blood mononuclear cells (PBMCs), sampled at baseline. The source is a human donor with classical Hodgkin lymphoma.

This clone was seen a single time. The rearrangement joins TRBV15 to TRBJ1-5; TRBD1 matches at 7 bases. After removal of 1 base from V and 6 bases from J, the junction contained 6 bases not matched to a gene. The CDR3 extends over 15 amino acids. From germline, CDR1 is LNHNV and CDR2 YYDKDF (reference sequence). DNA of the CDR3: TGTGCCACCAGCAGAGGGACAGGAATTGGTCAGCCCCAGCATTTT. This translates into CATSRGTGIGQPQHF.

The rearrangement joins TRBV18 to TRBJ1-4, with a weak D call TRBD1 (5 bases). The CDR3 runs to 15 residues. Germline V gene sequence: CDR1 KGHSH, CDR2 LQKENI. Between the trimmed V and J ends, which lost 3 bases and 2 bases, there was a span of 10 bases. Written as DNA, the CDR3 is TGTGCCAGCTCACCTGTCGCAGGGACTAATGAAAAACTGTTTTTT. It encodes CASSPVAGTNEKLFF.

The CDR3 nucleotides are TGTGCCAGCATACGGGGGGAAGCTTCACCCCTCCACTTT. As protein: CASIRGEASPLHF. This rearrangement joins TRBV28 to TRBJ1-6, with D maybe TRBD1 (5 bases). The CDR3 totals 13 residues. CDR1 MDHEN and CDR2 SYDVKM come from the germline V gene. Trimming stripped 7 bases from V and 9 bases from J, with 13 bases between.

The J gene is TRBJ1-1, the V gene TRBV19; D is uncertain. Germline V CDR1 and CDR2: LNHDA, SQIVND (reference sequence). V was shortened by 5 bases and J by 1 base, with 11 bases between the two germline ends. The length of the CDR3 is 14 residues. The CDR3 sequence: CASSPAATNTEAFF. The CDR3 nucleotides read TGTGCCAGTAGTCCCGCCGCCACGAACACTGAAGCTTTCTTT.

The gene calls are TRBV5-1 and TRBJ2-1; TRBD1 matches at 7 bases. This CDR3 spans 14 amino acids. The ends lost 2 bases at V and 5 bases at J; junction bases unmatched: 4. The germline CDR1 and CDR2 sequences are SGHRS and YFSETQ. Here the CDR3 DNA reads TGCGCCAGCAGCTTAAGGACAGGAGACAATGAGCAGTTCTTC. It specifies CASSLRTGDNEQFF.

The V gene is TRBV28, the J gene TRBJ2-3, with TRBD2 matching over 7 bases. Germline CDR1 MDHEN, CDR2 SYDVKM. This CDR3 comprises 15 residues. The junction had 11 bases not matched to a gene; V was cut back by 5 bases and J by 6 bases. The CDR3 here is CASSLTLVGGDTQYF. For the CDR3, the DNA is TGTGCCAGCAGTCTTACCCTAGTGGGAGGGGATACGCAGTATTTT. The complete variable domain, with remaining parts taken from reference TRBV28 and TRBJ2-3, reads DVKVTQSSRYLVKRTGEKVFLECVQDMDHENMFWYRQDPGLGLRLIYFSYDVKMKEKGDIPEGYSVSREKKERFSLILESASTNQTSMYLCASSLTLVGGDTQYFGPGTRLTVL.

This chain connects TRBV28 to TRBJ1-5; D not certain. Germline V gene data show CDR1 as MDHEN and CDR2 as SYDVKM. Trimming pared 0 bases from V and 0 bases from J, leaving 9 bases between. The CDR3 has 16 amino acids. As DNA, the CDR3 is TGTGCCAGCAGTTTATGGACCCTGTATAGCAATCAGCCCCAGCATTTT. Protein: CASSLWTLYSNQPQHF.

The rearrangement links TRBV19 to TRBJ1-1; D not certain. Germline V gene data show CDR1 as LNHDA and CDR2 as SQIVND (reference sequence). V lost 8 bases to trimming and J lost 2 bases, with 15 bases between them. This CDR3 spans 14 amino acids. CDR3: CASEGPGLNTEAFF. Written as DNA, the CDR3 is TGTGCCAGTGAAGGACCCGGGCTCAACACTGAAGCTTTCTTT.

The chain links TRBV29-1 to TRBJ2-1, with 9 bases identical to TRBD1. J was trimmed by 9 bases and V by 6 bases; bases with no gene match: 9. The germline CDR1 and CDR2 sequences are SQVTM and ANQGSEA. CDR3 length: 13 amino acids. In nucleotides, the CDR3 is TGCAGCGTCACCGGGACAGGGAACGGTGAGCAGTTCTTC. Translated: CSVTGTGNGEQFF.

The gene calls are TRBV6-5 and TRBJ2-3; weak D call: TRBD2 (5 bases). Trimming stripped 0 bases from V and 8 bases from J, with 12 bases between. This CDR3 has 14 amino acids. The germline V gene encodes CDR1 MNHEY and CDR2 SVGAGI. The CDR3 DNA reads TGTGCCAGCAGTTACTCGAGGACTCAGGCTACGCAGTATTTT. The encoded protein is CASSYSRTQATQYF.